This T cell receptor beta chain comes out of a study of Ad26.COV2.S vaccination and SARS-CoV-2 variants. Germline CDR1 is SEHNR and CDR2 is FQNEAQ (reference sequence). V shed 6 bases and J 0 bases; nucleotides not matched to a gene: 7. This CDR3 has 15 amino acids. The treatment here: roughly 19 received Ad26.COV2.S at low or high dose, single or two shots; 5 received placebo; per-sample allocation not given. The samples date from day 63 after the first vaccine or placebo injection. With regard to this clone: Its specificity is not known.

Profiling relied on immunoSEQ multiplex PCR, and the TCRdb table lists in-frame clones only, not all of them. The repertoire includes fewer than 500,000 clones, 90% of them detected once, and around 4.5% sits in the top ten. Study results and limitations: After vaccination, reports described spike-specific CD8+ and CD4+ T cell responses as showing substantial breadth.

V gene TRBV7-9 combines with J gene TRBJ2-7; 8 nucleotides line up with TRBD2. The sequencing here drew on peripheral blood, taken in a trial of Ad26.COV2.S vaccine versus placebo. This TCR derives from a person between 18 and 65 years old who received the Ad26.COV2.S COVID-19 vaccine or a placebo. The CDR3 loop is CASSSRLASSYEQYF. Here the CDR3 DNA reads TGTGCCAGCAGTTCCCGACTAGCGTCCTCCTACGAGCAGTACTTC.